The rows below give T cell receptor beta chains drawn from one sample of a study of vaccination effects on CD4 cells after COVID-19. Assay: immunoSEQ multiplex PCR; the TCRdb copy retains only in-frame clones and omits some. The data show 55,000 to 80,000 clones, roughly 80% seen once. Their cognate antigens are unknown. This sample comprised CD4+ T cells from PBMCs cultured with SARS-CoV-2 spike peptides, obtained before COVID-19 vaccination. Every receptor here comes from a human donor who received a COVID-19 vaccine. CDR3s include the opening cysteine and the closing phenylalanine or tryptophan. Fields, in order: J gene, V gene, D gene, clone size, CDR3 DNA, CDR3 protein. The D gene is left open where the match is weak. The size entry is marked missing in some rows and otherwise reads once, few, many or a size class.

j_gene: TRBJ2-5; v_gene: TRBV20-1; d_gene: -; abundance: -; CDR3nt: TGCAGCTTCGGTCTCGGGGAGACCCAGTACTTC; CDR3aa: CSFGLGETQYF
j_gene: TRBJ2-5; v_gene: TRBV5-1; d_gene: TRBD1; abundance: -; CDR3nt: TGCGCCAGCAGCTTGGGACAGGGACAAGAGACCCAGTACTTC; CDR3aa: CASSLGQGQETQYF
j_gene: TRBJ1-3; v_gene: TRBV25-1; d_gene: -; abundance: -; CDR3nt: TGTGCCAGCAGTGGATTCTCATCCACCGTGTCTGGAAACACCATATATTTT; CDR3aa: CASSGFSSTVSGNTIYF
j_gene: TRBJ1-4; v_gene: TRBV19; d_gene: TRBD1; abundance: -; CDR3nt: TGTGCCAGTAGTACCCAGGGGGGCGGCACTAATGAAAAACTGTTTTTT; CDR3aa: CASSTQGGGTNEKLFF
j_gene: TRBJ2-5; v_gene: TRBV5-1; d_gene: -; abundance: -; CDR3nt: TGCGCCAGCAGCTTCGGAGCGGGAGAGACCCAGTACTTC; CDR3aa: CASSFGAGETQYF
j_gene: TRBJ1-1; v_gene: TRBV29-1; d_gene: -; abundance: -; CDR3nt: TGCAGCGCCTCCGGATTGAACACTGAAGCTTTCTTT; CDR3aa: CSASGLNTEAFF
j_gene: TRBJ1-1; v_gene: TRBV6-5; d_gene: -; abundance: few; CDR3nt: TGTGCCAGTGGGGGGTTAACTGAAGCTTTCTTT; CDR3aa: CASGGLTEAFF
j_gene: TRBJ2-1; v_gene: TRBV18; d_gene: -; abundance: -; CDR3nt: TGTGCCAGCTCACCCTCCATATCCTCCTACAATGAGCAGTTCTTC; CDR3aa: CASSPSISSYNEQFF
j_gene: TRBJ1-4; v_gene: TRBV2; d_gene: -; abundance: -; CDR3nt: TGTGCCAGCAGCGCTGGAAATGAAAAACTGTTTTTT; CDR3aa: CASSAGNEKLFF
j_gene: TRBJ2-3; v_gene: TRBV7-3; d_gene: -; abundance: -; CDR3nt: TGTGCCAGCAGCTTTAGGCAGAGCACAGATACGCAGTATTTT; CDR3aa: CASSFRQSTDTQYF
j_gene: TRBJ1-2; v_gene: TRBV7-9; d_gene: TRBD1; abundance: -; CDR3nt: TGTGCCAGCAGCCAATCCGGGACAGGGAACTATGGCTACACCTTC; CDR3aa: CASSQSGTGNYGYTF
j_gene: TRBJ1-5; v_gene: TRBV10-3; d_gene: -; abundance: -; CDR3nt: TGTGCCACCCTCTCGGACAGTAGCAATCAGCCCCAGCATTTT; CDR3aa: CATLSDSSNQPQHF
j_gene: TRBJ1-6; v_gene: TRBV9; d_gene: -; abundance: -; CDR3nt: TGTGCCAGCAGCGCCTACGGTCCGCCACCCCTCCACTTT; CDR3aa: CASSAYGPPPLHF
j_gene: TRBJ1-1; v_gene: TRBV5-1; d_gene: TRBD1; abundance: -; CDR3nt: TGCGCCAGCAGCCCTGGGGACAGGGGACGGACTGAAGCTTTCTTT; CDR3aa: CASSPGDRGRTEAFF
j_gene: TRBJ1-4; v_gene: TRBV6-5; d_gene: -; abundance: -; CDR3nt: TGTGCCAGCAGGGATCGGTTGACTAATGAAAAACTGTTTTTT; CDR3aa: CASRDRLTNEKLFF
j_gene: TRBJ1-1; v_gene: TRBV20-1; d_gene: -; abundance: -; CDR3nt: TGCAGTGCTGGGGGGAACACTGAAGCTTTCTTT; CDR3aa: CSAGGNTEAFF
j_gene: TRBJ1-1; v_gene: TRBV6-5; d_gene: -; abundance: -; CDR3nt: TGTGCCAGCAGGGTAGGACGGGTTGAAGCTTTCTTT; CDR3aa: CASRVGRVEAFF
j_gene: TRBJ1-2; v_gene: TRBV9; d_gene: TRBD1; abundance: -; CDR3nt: TGTGCCAGCAGCGCCGTCCCAGGGGGAGACTATGGCTACACCTTC; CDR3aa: CASSAVPGGDYGYTF
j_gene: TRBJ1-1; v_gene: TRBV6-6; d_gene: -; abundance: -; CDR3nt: TGTGCCAGCAGTCCCCCACGCAGGGGCTTGAACACTGAAGCTTTCTTT; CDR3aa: CASSPPRRGLNTEAFF
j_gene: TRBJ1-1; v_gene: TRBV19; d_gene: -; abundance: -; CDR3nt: TGTGCCAGTAGAAGGCAGGGAAATATGGACACTGAAGCTTTCTTT; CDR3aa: CASRRQGNMDTEAFF
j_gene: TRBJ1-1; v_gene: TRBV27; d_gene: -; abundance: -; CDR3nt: TGTGCCAGCAGCGGACACTGGGGCACTGAAGCTTTCTTT; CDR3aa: CASSGHWGTEAFF
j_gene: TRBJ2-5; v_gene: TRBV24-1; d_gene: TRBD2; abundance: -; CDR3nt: TGTGCCACCAGCTTAGCGGGGGGGCCGCAAGAGACCCAGTACTTC; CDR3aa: CATSLAGGPQETQYF
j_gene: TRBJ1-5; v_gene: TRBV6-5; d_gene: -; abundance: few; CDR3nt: TGTGCCAGCAGTTTCTCCGGCATCAATCAGCCCCAGCATTTT; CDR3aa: CASSFSGINQPQHF